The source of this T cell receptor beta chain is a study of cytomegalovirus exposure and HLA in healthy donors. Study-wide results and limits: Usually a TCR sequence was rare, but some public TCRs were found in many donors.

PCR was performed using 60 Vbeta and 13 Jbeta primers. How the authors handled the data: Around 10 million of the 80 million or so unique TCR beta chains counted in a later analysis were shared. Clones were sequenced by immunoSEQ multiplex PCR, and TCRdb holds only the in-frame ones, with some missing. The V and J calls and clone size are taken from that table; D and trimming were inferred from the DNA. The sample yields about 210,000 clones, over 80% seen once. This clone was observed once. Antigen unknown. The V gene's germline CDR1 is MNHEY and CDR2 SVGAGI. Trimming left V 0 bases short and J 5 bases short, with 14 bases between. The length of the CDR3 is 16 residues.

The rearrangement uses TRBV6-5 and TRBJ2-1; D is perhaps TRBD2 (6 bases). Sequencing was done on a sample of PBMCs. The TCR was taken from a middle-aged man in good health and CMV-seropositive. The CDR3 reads CASSYSISSADNEQFF. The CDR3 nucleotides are TGTGCCAGCAGTTACTCGATCTCTAGCGCCGACAATGAGCAGTTCTTC.